Sequencing of this T cell receptor beta chain was carried out in a study of neurological immune-mediated disorders. Many counts were recorded for this clonotype. Its antigen is undetermined. Maryland, USA blood bank volunteers served as healthy controls. Each sorted-subset library came from fewer than 1.1 million CD4+ or CD8+ T cells. The V end lost 6 bases, the J end lost 2 bases, and 16 bases lay between the germline ends. Germline CDR1 DFQATT, CDR2 SNEGSKA (reference sequence). The CDR3 sequence is 14 residues long. The cDNA came from 5'RACE with 10-nucleotide random UMIs. TCRdb ran MiXCR on the 5' RACE reads and lists one entry per CDR3 protein. The data show about 30,000 distinct CDR3 sequences, approximately 5% seen once. Regarding the study as a whole: Private repertoires in all groups were suggested, as expanded clones shared no CDR3 amino acid sequences across subjects.

Sequenced sample: CD4+ T cells from blood. This rearrangement joins TRBV20-1 to TRBJ1-1; D unresolved. The receptor's source is a woman in her forties or fifties in good health. In DNA form, the CDR3 reads TGCAGTGCCGTCGCGAGCCCAGCAAACACTGAAGCTTTCTTT. Protein sequence: CSAVASPANTEAFF.